These 15 T cell receptor beta chains share one sample of origin, sequenced in a study of control samples from healthy donors and cancer patients (dated by TCRdb to 2018 to 2021). Library creation used the immunoSEQ multiplex PCR assay. TCRdb retrieved this table from immuneACCESS and kept in-frame rearrangements only. Not all clones are present; in checked studies, unresolved V genes account for under half, and no reason is known for the remainder. The sample table lists more than 95,000 clones, 85% to 95% of them with a count of one. The ten top clones hold about 0.6% of the sample. What was sequenced was PBMCs. These receptors were collected from a man older than 75 with head and neck cancer.

This chain joins TRBV4-3 and TRBJ2-7, with 10 bases matching TRBD2. The CDR3 runs to 15 residues. Trimming at V came to 6 bases and at J to 2 bases, leaving 7 bases not matched to a gene. Germline V gene sequence: CDR1 LGHNA, CDR2 YSLEER. Written as DNA, the CDR3 is TGCGCCAGCAGTCCAGCGGGAGGGGGTGCCTACGAGCAGTACTTC. Amino acid sequence: CASSPAGGGAYEQYF.

The J gene is TRBJ1-1, the V gene TRBV5-5; 7 positions agree with TRBD1. The CDR3 spans 15 residues. The V gene end was trimmed by 0 bases and the J gene end by 1 base; junction bases not matched to a gene: 3. CDR1 SGHKS and CDR2 YYEKEE come from the germline V gene (reference sequence). The DNA of the CDR3 is TGTGCCAGCAGCTTGGGGGACAGACAGAACACTGAAGCTTTCTTT. As protein: CASSLGDRQNTEAFF. Drawing the rest from reference TRBV5-5 and TRBJ1-1, the complete variable domain is DAGVTQSPTHLIKTRGQQVTLRCSPISGHKSVSWYQQVLGQGPQFIFQYYEKEERGRGNFPDRFSARQFPNYSSELNVNALLLGDSALYLCASSLGDRQNTEAFFGQGTRLTVV.

The V gene is TRBV2, the J gene TRBJ2-6, with 7 nucleotides matching TRBD2. This CDR3 is 16 amino acids long. Germline assignment: CDR1 SNHLY and CDR2 FYNNEI. V shed 6 bases and J 1 base; nucleotides not matched to a gene: 6. The CDR3, as DNA: TGTGCCAGCAGACAAGCCGGGGGGTCTGGGGCCAACGTCCTGACTTTC. This codes for CASRQAGGSGANVLTF.

This chain uses TRBV5-1 with TRBJ2-2; D might be TRBD1 (5 bases). Deletions cut 0 bases from V and 0 bases from J, with 6 bases between. The germline CDR1 and CDR2 sequences are SGHRS and YFSETQ. The CDR3 length is 15 residues. The CDR3 here is CASSLGTSNTGELFF. In DNA form, the CDR3 reads TGCGCCAGCAGCTTGGGGACATCGAACACCGGGGAGCTGTTTTTT.

The rearrangement links TRBV7-9 to TRBJ1-5, with D unclear. V was shortened by 4 bases and J by 4 bases, with 17 bases between the two germline ends. Germline V gene data show CDR1 as SEHNR and CDR2 as FQNEAQ (reference sequence). CDR3 length: 16 residues. The DNA for the CDR3 is TGTGCCAGCAGCTCCCCCTCAGCAGGAACTAATCAGCCCCAGCATTTT. Amino acids: CASSSPSAGTNQPQHF.

The chain carries TRBV18 and TRBJ1-5; 7 bases fit TRBD1. The CDR3 is 14 residues long. V lost 3 bases and J lost 5; bases outside the gene matches: 4. Germline V gives CDR1 KGHSH, CDR2 LQKENI. This CDR3 reads CASSPRTGDQPQHF. In DNA form, the CDR3 reads TGTGCCAGCTCACCGCGGACAGGAGATCAGCCCCAGCATTTT.

The V call is TRBV7-2, the J call TRBJ2-3, with D possibly matching TRBD1 (5 bases). The V gene lost 3 bases and the J gene lost 0 bases, with 7 bases spanning the gap. The CDR3 runs to 14 residues. Germline-derived CDR1 and CDR2 are SGHTA and FQGNSA. The CDR3 spells CASSLGLSTDTQYF. DNA for the CDR3: TGTGCCAGCAGCTTGGGGCTTAGCACAGATACGCAGTATTTT.

The rearrangement uses TRBV30 and TRBJ2-3; TRBD2 is a possible D gene (5 bases). There are 15 residues in the CDR3. Germline loops: CDR1 GTSNPN, CDR2 SVGIG (reference sequence). Trimming stripped 5 bases from V and 6 bases from J, with 21 bases between. The CDR3 bases are TGTGCCTGGGGATTTTCTGGACTGCCCCGGGATACGCAGTATTTT. It is translated as CAWGFSGLPRDTQYF.

V is TRBV5-6 and J is TRBJ2-3; 14 nucleotides line up with TRBD2. CDR3 length: 18 amino acids. The V gene end was trimmed by 4 bases and the J gene end by 0 bases; junction bases not matched to a gene: 7. The germline V gene has CDR1 SGHDT and CDR2 YYEEEE. The CDR3 reads CASSRLAGGTLSTDTQYF. The DNA of the CDR3 is TGTGCCAGCAGCCGACTAGCGGGAGGGACACTTAGCACAGATACGCAGTATTTT.

The chain carries TRBV7-9 and TRBJ1-4, with D uncertain. From germline, CDR1 is SEHNR and CDR2 FQNEAQ (reference sequence). CDR3 length: 15 amino acids. The germline V and J ends were trimmed by 5 bases and 0 bases, with 10 bases remaining between them. In DNA, the CDR3 is TGTGCCAGCAGCGTCAACCGGGCAACTAATGAAAAACTGTTTTTT. Translated: CASSVNRATNEKLFF.

The CDR3 DNA is TGTGCCAGCAGTGAAGTTCGACAGTCGGGGCAGTACTTC. Its protein is CASSEVRQSGQYF. This chain joins TRBV2 and TRBJ2-7, with D perhaps matching TRBD1 (5 bases). Germline CDR1 SNHLY, CDR2 FYNNEI. The ends were cut back, 1 base at V and 9 bases at J, with 13 bases in the middle. The CDR3 length is 13 residues.

The V call is TRBV4-1, the J call TRBJ1-2; D is unclear. The V end was cut by 2 bases, the J end by 4 bases, with 14 bases between. The germline CDR1 and CDR2 sequences are MGHRA and YSYEKL. The CDR3 has 15 amino acids. DNA of the CDR3: TGCGCCAGCAGCCAATTTGACAAGGGCTTCTATGGCTACACCTTC. Its translation is CASSQFDKGFYGYTF.

This sequence joins TRBV12-5 and TRBJ1-3; perhaps TRBD1 as D (5 bases). The V end lost 0 bases, the J end lost 4 bases, and 16 bases lay between the germline ends. The CDR3 is 17 residues long. CDR1 is LGHNT and CDR2 is FRNRAP in the germline V gene. CDR3 sequence: CASGLVPVGVRGNTIYF. CDR3 bases: TGTGCTAGTGGTTTGGTACCGGTAGGGGTGCGAGGAAACACCATATATTTT. Full variable domain (rest looked up from reference TRBV12-5 and TRBJ1-3): DARVTQTPRHKVTEMGQEVTMRCQPILGHNTVFWYRQTMMQGLELLAYFRNRAPLDDSGMPKDRFSAEMPDATLATLKIQPSEPRDSAVYFCASGLVPVGVRGNTIYFGEGSWLTVV.

In its sample, this clone was seen a few times. CDR3 protein: CASSIQGTRNTEAFF. CDR3 sequence (DNA): TGTGCCAGTAGTATTCAGGGTACCCGGAACACTGAAGCTTTCTTT. This chain joins TRBV19 and TRBJ1-1; perhaps TRBD1 as D (5 bases). The germline CDR1 and CDR2 sequences are LNHDA and SQIVND (reference sequence). The CDR3 totals 15 residues. V was trimmed by 3 bases and J by 1 base, leaving 12 bases between them.

The chain combines TRBV7-9 with TRBJ1-2; TRBD1 agrees at 8 bases. This CDR3 is 15 amino acids long. Germline values: CDR1 SEHNR, CDR2 FQNEAQ (reference sequence). V was pared by 5 bases and J by 3 bases, with 8 bases of the junction left unmatched. CDR3 nucleotides: TGTGCCAGCAGCACCCAGGGGGCGCGAGACTATGGCTACACCTTC. This codes for CASSTQGARDYGYTF.